One and the same sample provided the 17 T cell receptor beta chains below, sequenced in a study of cytomegalovirus exposure and HLA in healthy donors. PCR involved 60 Vbeta and 13 Jbeta primers. Generated by immunoSEQ multiplex PCR, the TCRdb table keeps only in-frame clones and is missing some. The sample lists 150,000 to 200,000 clones, 75% to 85% seen once, with 5% to 7% in the top ten. The source material was PBMCs. The receptors were gathered from a man aged 50-59 years in good health and CMV-seropositive.

The rearrangement links TRBV5-6 to TRBJ1-4; D not resolved. Trimming stripped 4 bases from V and 7 bases from J, with 17 bases between. This CDR3 has 15 amino acids. Germline V gives CDR1 SGHDT, CDR2 YYEEEE. The CDR3 here is CASSVSDRRVEKLFF. CDR3 DNA: TGTGCCAGCAGCGTTTCAGATCGGCGGGTTGAAAAACTGTTTTTT.

This clone came up once. V gene TRBV10-2 combines with J gene TRBJ1-1; 7 positions match TRBD1. Germline V gives CDR1 WSHSY, CDR2 SAAADI. The CDR3 sequence is 15 residues long. J gave up 6 bases and V 3 bases, and 10 bases lay outside the gene matches. The CDR3 region is CASSDGMIRGSEAFF. The DNA of the CDR3 is TGCGCCAGCAGTGACGGGATGATCAGGGGGTCTGAAGCTTTCTTT.

V and J are TRBV5-1 and TRBJ2-1, with 12 positions matching TRBD2. V shed 7 bases, J shed 3 bases, and the junction held 5 bases outside the gene matches. Germline CDR1 is SGHRS and CDR2 is YFSETQ. The CDR3 has 15 residues. This CDR3 is CASGPGLAGYNEQFF. The DNA for the CDR3 is TGCGCCAGCGGGCCGGGACTAGCGGGCTACAATGAGCAGTTCTTC.

The chain uses TRBV27 and TRBJ2-2; 16 nucleotides align to TRBD2. Germline V gene data show CDR1 as MNHEY and CDR2 as SMNVEV (reference sequence). V shed 6 bases and J 7 bases; nucleotides not matched to a gene: 8. The length of the CDR3 is 17 residues. Here the CDR3 DNA reads TGTGCCAGCAGCCCGGGACTAGCGGGAGGGACGCACGGGGAGCTGTTTTTT. This translates into CASSPGLAGGTHGELFF.

V and J are TRBV7-6 and TRBJ1-2; D is unclear. V was clipped by 3 bases and J by 8 bases, with 13 bases between them. Germline V gene lookup returns CDR1 SGHVS and CDR2 FNYEAQ. CDR3 size: 13 residues. The CDR3 DNA sequence: TGTGCCAGCAGCTTGGGCGGATCGGGGGGCTACACCTTC. It encodes CASSLGGSGGYTF.

This sequence joins TRBV5-1 and TRBJ1-2; TRBD1 might be the D (5 bases). Per germline, CDR1 SGHRS and CDR2 YFSETQ. Trimming took 4 bases from V and 7 from J, leaving 17 bases between them. The CDR3 contains 14 residues. CDR3 protein: CASSPLDSRGGYTF. CDR3 in DNA: TGCGCCAGCAGCCCGCTGGATTCTAGGGGTGGCTACACCTTC. The full variable domain, its missing parts supplied by reference TRBV5-1 and TRBJ1-2, is KAGVTQTPRYLIKTRGQQVTLSCSPISGHRSVSWYQQTPGQGLQFLFEYFSETQRNKGNFPGRFSGRQFSNSRSEMNVSTLELGDSALYLCASSPLDSRGGYTFGSGTRLTVV.

This clone was seen a single time. The V gene is TRBV5-1, the J gene TRBJ1-4; D is perhaps TRBD1 (5 bases). The V end lost 1 base, the J end lost 7 bases, and 14 bases lay between the germline ends. CDR3 length equals 15 residues. Germline V gives CDR1 SGHRS, CDR2 YFSETQ. CDR3: CASSLPGGGSEKLFF. The CDR3 DNA reads as TGCGCCAGCAGCTTGCCGGGCGGGGGGAGTGAAAAACTGTTTTTT.

The J gene is TRBJ1-2, the V gene TRBV18, with TRBD1 matching 9 bases. CDR3 length: 15 residues. Germline trimming cut 6 bases from V and 2 bases from J; bases unmatched to any gene: 7. In germline, CDR1 is KGHSH, CDR2 LQKENI. The chain's CDR3 is CASSPGQGVNYGYTF. In nucleotides, the CDR3 is TGTGCCAGCTCCCCGGGACAGGGCGTGAACTATGGCTACACCTTC.

This sequence joins TRBV2 and TRBJ2-4, with D possibly TRBD2 on 6 matching bases. The germline V and J ends were trimmed by 8 bases and 7 bases, with 12 bases remaining between them. The CDR3 contains 12 residues. Germline CDR1 and CDR2: SNHLY and FYNNEI. The CDR3 DNA reads TGTGCCAGCCGGAGCGGGCTGAACATTCAGTACTTC. Translation: CASRSGLNIQYF.

The gene calls are TRBV11-2 and TRBJ2-5; 10 nucleotides align to TRBD1. There are 15 residues in the CDR3. J lost 4 bases, V lost 5 bases, and 7 bases had no gene match. Germline CDR1 is SGHAT and CDR2 is FQNNGV. CDR3 sequence reads: CASSLGQGDLETQYF. The CDR3 DNA is TGTGCCAGCAGCCTAGGACAGGGGGACTTAGAGACCCAGTACTTC.

A remark on this clone: Because the CDR3's place on the DNA is in doubt, the DNA is left out and the CDR3 is given as listed by TCRdb. The V and J genes are TRBV19 and TRBJ1-4; the D call in the table, TRBD1, was not verified against the DNA. The V gene's germline CDR1 is LNHDA and CDR2 SQIVND (reference sequence). The length of the CDR3 is 17 amino acids, counting both ends. The CDR3 sequence: CASSLFFGPGDNEKLFF.

This chain uses TRBV2 with TRBJ1-6; a possible D gene is TRBD1 (5 bases). Trimming shortened V by 5 bases and J by 7 bases, and 15 bases separated the two germline ends. The CDR3 runs to 15 residues. Germline lookup yields CDR1 SNHLY and CDR2 FYNNEI. This CDR3 reads CASSKIPGGNSPLHF. The CDR3 coding sequence is TGTGCCAGCAGTAAAATTCCGGGGGGAAATTCACCCCTCCACTTT.

The chain recombines TRBV18 with TRBJ2-5; tentative D call: TRBD1 (6 bases). CDR3 length: 15 residues. The germline V gene has CDR1 KGHSH and CDR2 LQKENI. Trimming cost V 1 base and J 5 bases, with 14 bases left between them. For the CDR3, the DNA is TGTGCCAGCTCACCACGGGGGCCTAATCGGGAGACCCAGTACTTC. Its protein product is CASSPRGPNRETQYF.

The chain joins TRBV30 to TRBJ2-7, with 8 positions matching TRBD1. The V and J ends lost 1 base and 5 bases, in that order; junction bases with no gene match: 7. CDR3 length equals 14 residues. The V gene's germline CDR1 is GTSNPN and CDR2 SVGIG (reference sequence). CDR3 in amino acids: CAWSAAQGANEQYV. CDR3 nucleotide sequence: TGTGCCTGGAGTGCGGCCCAGGGGGCGAACGAGCAGTACGTC.

This clone occurred once. V gene TRBV14 combines with J gene TRBJ1-2, with 9 bases that match TRBD1. This CDR3 has 15 amino acids. With 4 bases clipped from V and 7 bases from J, the junction kept 10 bases outside the gene matches. Germline CDR1 and CDR2: SGHDN and FVKESK. CDR3 in amino acids: CASSLRGTGRAGYTF. The CDR3 region has the DNA TGTGCCAGCAGCCTAAGGGGGACAGGGAGGGCTGGCTACACCTTC.

The genes are TRBV7-3 and TRBJ2-1; a possible D gene is TRBD2 (7 bases). The CDR3 sequence is 17 residues long. CDR1 and CDR2 from the germline V gene are SGHTA and FQGTGA. V lost 3 bases and J 0 bases, leaving 15 bases between the germline ends. CDR3: CASSFPRGASSYNEQFF. The CDR3 bases are TGTGCCAGCAGCTTCCCCCGGGGGGCCAGCTCCTACAATGAGCAGTTCTTC.

This clone was seen a single time. V and J are TRBV13 and TRBJ1-1, with D possibly matching TRBD1 (5 bases). Germline values: CDR1 PRHDT, CDR2 FYEKMQ (reference sequence). Between the trimmed V and J ends, which lost 5 bases and 0 bases, there was a span of 13 bases. The length of the CDR3 is 15 residues. CDR3 residues: CASSAQGGVNTEAFF. The CDR3 region has the DNA TGTGCCAGCAGCGCGCAGGGCGGAGTGAACACTGAAGCTTTCTTT.